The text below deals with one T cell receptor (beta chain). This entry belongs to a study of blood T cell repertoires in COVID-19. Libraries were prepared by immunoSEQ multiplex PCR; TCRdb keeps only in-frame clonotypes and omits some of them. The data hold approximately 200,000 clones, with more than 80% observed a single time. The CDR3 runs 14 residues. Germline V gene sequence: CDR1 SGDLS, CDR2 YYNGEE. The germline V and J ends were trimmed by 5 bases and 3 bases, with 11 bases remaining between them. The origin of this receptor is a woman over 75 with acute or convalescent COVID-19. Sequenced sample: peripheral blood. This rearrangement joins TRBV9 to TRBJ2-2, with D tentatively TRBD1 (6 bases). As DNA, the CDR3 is TGTGCCAGCAGTACAGGGTGGGACACCGGGGAGCTGTTTTTT. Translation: CASSTGWDTGELFF.